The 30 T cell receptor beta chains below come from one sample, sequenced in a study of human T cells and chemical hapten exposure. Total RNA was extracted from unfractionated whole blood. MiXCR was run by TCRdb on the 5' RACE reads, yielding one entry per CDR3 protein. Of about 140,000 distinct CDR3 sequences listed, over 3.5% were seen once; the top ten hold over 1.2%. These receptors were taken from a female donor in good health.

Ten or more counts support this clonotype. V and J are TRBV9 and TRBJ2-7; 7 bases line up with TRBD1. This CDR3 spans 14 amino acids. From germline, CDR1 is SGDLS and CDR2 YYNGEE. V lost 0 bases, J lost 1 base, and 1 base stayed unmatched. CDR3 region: CASSVEGQSYEQYF. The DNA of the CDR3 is TGTGCCAGCAGCGTAGAGGGACAGTCCTACGAGCAGTACTTC.

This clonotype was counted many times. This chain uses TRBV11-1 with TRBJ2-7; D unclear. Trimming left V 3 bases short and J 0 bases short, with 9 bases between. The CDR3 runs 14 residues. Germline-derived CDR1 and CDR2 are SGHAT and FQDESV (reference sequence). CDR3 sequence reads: CASSLARISYEQYF. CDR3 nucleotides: TGTGCCAGCAGCTTGGCCAGGATCTCCTACGAGCAGTACTTC.

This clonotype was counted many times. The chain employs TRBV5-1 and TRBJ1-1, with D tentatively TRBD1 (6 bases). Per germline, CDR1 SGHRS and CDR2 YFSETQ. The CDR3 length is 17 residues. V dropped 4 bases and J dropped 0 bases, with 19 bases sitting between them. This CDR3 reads CASSPTTGSGMNTEAFF. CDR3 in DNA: TGCGCCAGCAGCCCCACTACAGGGAGTGGTATGAACACTGAAGCTTTCTTT. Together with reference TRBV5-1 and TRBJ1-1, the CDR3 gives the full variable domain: KAGVTQTPRYLIKTRGQQVTLSCSPISGHRSVSWYQQTPGQGLQFLFEYFSETQRNKGNFPGRFSGRQFSNSRSEMNVSTLELGDSALYLCASSPTTGSGMNTEAFFGQGTRLTVV.

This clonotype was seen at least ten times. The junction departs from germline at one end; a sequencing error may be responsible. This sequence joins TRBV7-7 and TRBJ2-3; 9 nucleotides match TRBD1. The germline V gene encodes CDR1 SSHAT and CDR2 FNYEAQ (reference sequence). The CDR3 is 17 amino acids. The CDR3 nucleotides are TGTGCTAGCAGCTTAGCCTCCGGGACAGGGATGACAGATACGCAGTATTTT. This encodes CASSLASGTGMTDTQYF.

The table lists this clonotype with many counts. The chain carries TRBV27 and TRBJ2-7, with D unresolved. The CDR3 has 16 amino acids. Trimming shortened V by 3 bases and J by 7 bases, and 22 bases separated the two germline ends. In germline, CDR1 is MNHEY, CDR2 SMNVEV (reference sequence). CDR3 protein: CASSFHPASQSREQYF. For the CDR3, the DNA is TGTGCCAGCAGTTTTCACCCGGCCTCACAGTCCAGAGAGCAGTACTTC.

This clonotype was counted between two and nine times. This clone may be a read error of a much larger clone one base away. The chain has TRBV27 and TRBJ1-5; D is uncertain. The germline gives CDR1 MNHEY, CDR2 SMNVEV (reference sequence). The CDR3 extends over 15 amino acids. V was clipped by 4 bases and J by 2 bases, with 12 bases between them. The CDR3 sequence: CASSSDLWGNQPQHF. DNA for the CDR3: TGTGCCAGCAGTTCGGACCTGTGGGGCAATCAGCCCCAGCATTTT.

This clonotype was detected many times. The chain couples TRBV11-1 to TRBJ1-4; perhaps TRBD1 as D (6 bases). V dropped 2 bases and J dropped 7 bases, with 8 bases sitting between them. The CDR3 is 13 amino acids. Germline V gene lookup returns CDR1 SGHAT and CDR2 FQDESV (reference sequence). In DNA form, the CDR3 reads TGTGCCAGCAGCTTACGGGGGGCTGAAAAACTGTTTTTT. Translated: CASSLRGAEKLFF.

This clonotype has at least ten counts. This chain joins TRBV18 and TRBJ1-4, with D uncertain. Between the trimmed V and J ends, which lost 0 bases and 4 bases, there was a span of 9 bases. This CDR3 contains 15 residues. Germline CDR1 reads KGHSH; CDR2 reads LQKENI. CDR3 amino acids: CASSPPAINNEKLFF. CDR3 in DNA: TGTGCCAGCTCACCACCGGCGATAAATAATGAAAAACTGTTTTTT. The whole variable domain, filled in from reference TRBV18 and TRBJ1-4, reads NAGVMQNPRHLVRRRGQEARLRCSPMKGHSHVYWYRQLPEEGLKFMVYLQKENIIDESGMPKERFSAEFPKEGPSILRIQQVVRGDSAAYFCASSPPAINNEKLFFGSGTQLSVL.

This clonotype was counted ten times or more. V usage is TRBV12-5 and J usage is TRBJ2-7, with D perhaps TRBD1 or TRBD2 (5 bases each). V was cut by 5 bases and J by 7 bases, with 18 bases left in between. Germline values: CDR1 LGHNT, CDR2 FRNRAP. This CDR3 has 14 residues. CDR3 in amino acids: CASGPPRGMGEQYF. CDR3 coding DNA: TGTGCTAGTGGTCCTCCTCGGGGCATGGGAGAGCAGTACTTC.

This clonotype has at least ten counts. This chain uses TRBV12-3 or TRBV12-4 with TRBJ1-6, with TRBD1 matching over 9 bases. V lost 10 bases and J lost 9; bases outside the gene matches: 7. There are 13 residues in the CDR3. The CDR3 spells CATGDRGTSPLHF. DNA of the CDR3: TGTGCCACCGGAGACAGGGGGACTTCACCCCTCCACTTT.

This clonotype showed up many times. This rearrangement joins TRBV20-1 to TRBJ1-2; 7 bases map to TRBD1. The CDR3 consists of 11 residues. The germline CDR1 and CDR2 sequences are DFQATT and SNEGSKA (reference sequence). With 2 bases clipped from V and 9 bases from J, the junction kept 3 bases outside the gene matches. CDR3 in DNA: TGCAGTGCTAGAAACAGGGGCCGCTACACCTTC. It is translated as CSARNRGRYTF.

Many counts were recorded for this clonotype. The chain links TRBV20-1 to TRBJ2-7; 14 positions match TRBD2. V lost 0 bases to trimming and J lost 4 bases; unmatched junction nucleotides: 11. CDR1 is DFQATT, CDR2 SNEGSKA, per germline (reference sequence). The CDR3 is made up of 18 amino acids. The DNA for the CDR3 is TGCAGTGCTAGAGACCGTCCCGGGACTAGCGGGGGAATTTACGAGCAGTACTTC. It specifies CSARDRPGTSGGIYEQYF.

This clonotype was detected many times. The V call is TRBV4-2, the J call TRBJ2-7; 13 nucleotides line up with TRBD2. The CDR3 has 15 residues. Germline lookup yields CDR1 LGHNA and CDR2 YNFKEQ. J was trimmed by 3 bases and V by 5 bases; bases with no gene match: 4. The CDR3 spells CASSSRTSGGYEQYF. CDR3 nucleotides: TGTGCCAGCAGCTCCCGGACTAGCGGGGGCTACGAGCAGTACTTC.

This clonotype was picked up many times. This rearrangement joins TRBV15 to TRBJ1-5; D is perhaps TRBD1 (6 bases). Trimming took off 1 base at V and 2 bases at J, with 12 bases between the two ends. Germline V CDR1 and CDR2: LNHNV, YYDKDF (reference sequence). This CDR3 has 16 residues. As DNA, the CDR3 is TGTGCCACCAGCAGAGTTTGGACAGCGGGCAATCAGCCCCAGCATTTT. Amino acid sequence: CATSRVWTAGNQPQHF.

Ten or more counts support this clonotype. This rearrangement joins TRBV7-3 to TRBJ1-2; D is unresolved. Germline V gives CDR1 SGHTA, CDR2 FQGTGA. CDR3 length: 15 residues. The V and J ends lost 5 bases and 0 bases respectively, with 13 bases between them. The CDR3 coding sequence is TGTGCCAGCAGCGCCCAAGTGGGGTCTAACTATGGCTACACCTTC. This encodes CASSAQVGSNYGYTF.

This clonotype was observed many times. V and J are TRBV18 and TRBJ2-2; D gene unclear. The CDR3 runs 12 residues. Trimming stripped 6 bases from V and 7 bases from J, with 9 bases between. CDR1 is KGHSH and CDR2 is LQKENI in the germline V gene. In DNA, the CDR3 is TGTGCCAGCTCCGAGCCGATCGGGGAGCTGTTTTTT. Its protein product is CASSEPIGELFF.

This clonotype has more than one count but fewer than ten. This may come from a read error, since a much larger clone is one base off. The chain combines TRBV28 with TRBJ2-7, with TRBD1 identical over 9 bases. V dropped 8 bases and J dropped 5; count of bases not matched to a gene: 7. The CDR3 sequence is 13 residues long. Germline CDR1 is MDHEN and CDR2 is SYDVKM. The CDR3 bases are TGTGCCAGCTTTACAGGGGGCGGGGACGAGCAGTACTTC. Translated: CASFTGGGDEQYF.

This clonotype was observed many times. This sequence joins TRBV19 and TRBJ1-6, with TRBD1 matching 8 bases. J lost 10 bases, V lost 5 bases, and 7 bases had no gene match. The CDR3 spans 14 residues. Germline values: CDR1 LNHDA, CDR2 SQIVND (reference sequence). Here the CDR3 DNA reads TGTGCCAGTAGTGTGACAGGGGCATCCTCACCCCTCCACTTT. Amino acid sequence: CASSVTGASSPLHF.

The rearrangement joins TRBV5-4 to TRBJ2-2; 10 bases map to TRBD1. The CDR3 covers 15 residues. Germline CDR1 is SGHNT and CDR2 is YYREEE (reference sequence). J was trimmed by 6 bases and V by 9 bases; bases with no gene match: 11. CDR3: CATNRDRGRAGELFF. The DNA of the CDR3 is TGTGCCACCAACCGGGACAGGGGCCGTGCCGGGGAGCTGTTTTTT.

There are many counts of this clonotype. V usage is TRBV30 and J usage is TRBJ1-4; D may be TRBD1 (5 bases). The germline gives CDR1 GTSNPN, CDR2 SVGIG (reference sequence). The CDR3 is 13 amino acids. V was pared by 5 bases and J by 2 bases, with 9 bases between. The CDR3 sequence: CAWSGGTNEKLFF. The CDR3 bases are TGTGCCTGGTCGGGGGGGACTAATGAAAAACTGTTTTTT.

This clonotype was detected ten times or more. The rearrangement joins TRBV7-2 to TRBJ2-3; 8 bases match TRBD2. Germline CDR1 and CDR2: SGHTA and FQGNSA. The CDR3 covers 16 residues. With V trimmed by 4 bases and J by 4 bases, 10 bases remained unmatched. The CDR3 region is CASSSQIGTRSDTQYF. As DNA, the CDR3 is TGTGCCAGCAGCTCACAGATTGGGACTAGGTCAGATACGCAGTATTTT.

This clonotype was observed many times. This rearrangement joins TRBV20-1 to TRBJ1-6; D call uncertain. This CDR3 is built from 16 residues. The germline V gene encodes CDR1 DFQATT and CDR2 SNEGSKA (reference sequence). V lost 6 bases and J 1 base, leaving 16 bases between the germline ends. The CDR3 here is CSASVTGRSYNSPLHF. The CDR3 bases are TGCAGTGCCTCCGTAACGGGGAGATCCTATAATTCACCCCTCCACTTT.

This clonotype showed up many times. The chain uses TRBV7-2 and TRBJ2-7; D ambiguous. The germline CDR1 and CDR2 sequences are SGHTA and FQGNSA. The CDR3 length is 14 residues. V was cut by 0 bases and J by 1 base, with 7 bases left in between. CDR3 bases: TGTGCCAGCAGCTTAGCGACCCTTTCCTACGAGCAGTACTTC. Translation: CASSLATLSYEQYF.

The CDR3 sequence: CASSPTSGGLYNEQFF. Written as DNA, the CDR3 is TGTGCCAGCAGCCCAACTAGCGGGGGACTCTACAATGAGCAGTTCTTC. This chain joins TRBV6-2 or TRBV6-3 and TRBJ2-1; 11 bases are shared with TRBD2. Germline CDR1 and CDR2: MNHEY and SVGEGT. The junction had 7 bases not matched to a gene; V was cut back by 6 bases and J by 3 bases. The length of the CDR3 is 16 residues.

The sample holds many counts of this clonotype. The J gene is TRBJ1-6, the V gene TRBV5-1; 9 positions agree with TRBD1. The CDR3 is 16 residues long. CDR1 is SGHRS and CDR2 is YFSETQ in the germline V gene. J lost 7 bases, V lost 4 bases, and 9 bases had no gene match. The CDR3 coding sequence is TGCGCCAGCAGCAAGACTACAGGGGGCGGGAATTCACCCCTCCACTTT. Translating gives CASSKTTGGGNSPLHF.

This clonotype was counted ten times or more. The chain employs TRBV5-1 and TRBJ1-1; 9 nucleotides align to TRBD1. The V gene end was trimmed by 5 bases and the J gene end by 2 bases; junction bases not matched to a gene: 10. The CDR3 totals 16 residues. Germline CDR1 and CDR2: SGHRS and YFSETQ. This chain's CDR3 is CASSQKRDRANTEAFF. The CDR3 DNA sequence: TGCGCCAGCAGTCAGAAACGGGACAGGGCCAACACTGAAGCTTTCTTT.

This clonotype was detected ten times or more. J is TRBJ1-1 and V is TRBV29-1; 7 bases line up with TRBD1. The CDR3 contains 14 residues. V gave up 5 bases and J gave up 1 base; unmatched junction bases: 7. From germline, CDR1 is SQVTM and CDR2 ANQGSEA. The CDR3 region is CSVWGTDANTEAFF. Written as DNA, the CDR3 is TGCAGCGTTTGGGGGACAGATGCGAACACTGAAGCTTTCTTT.

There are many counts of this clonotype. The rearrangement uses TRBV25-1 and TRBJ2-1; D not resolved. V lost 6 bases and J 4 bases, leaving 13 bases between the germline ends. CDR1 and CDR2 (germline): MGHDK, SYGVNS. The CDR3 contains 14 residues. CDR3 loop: CASRRQISYNEQFF. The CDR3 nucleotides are TGTGCCAGCAGGCGGCAGATCTCGTACAATGAGCAGTTCTTC.

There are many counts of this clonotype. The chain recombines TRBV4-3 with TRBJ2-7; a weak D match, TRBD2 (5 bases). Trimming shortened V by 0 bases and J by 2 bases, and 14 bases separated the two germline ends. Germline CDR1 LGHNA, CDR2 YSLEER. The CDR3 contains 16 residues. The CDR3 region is CASSQDLDSAAYEQYF. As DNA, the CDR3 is TGCGCCAGCAGCCAAGATTTGGACTCAGCGGCCTACGAGCAGTACTTC.

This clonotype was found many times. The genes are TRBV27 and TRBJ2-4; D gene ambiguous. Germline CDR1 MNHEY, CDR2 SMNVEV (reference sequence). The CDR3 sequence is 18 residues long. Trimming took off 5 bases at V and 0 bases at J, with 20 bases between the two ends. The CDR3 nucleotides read TGTGCCAGCAGTGTCTCCCCCGCACGGTTTCGAGCCAAAAACATTCAGTACTTC. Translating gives CASSVSPARFRAKNIQYF.